The 9 T cell receptor beta chains listed next were all sequenced from one sample in a study of cytomegalovirus exposure and HLA in healthy donors. The PCR had 60 Vbeta and 13 Jbeta primers. Produced via immunoSEQ multiplex PCR; TCRdb's table is partial and in-frame only. This sample carries around 130,000 clones, just under 80% of them seen once, and the ten largest clones take around 1.8%. The sequencing sample was made of PBMCs. The source of these receptors is a woman aged 40 to 50 in good health and CMV-seronegative.

This clone is a singleton in its sample. The V gene is TRBV7-3, the J gene TRBJ2-7; a possible D gene is TRBD1 (6 bases). From germline, CDR1 is SGHTA and CDR2 FQGTGA. V lost 3 bases and J 0 bases, leaving 9 bases between the germline ends. The CDR3 is 14 residues long. The CDR3, as DNA: TGTGCCAGCAGCTTGACAGGAAGCTCCTACGAGCAGTACTTC. Its translation is CASSLTGSSYEQYF. Based on the CDR3 plus reference TRBV7-3 and TRBJ2-7, the full variable domain is GAGVSQTPSNKVTEKGKYVELRCDPISGHTALYWYRQSLGQGPEFLIYFQGTGAADDSGLPNDRFFAVRPEGSVSTLKIQRTERGDSAVYLCASSLTGSSYEQYFGPGTRLTVT.

The rearrangement links TRBV5-1 to TRBJ2-5; 7 bases are shared with TRBD1. V dropped 7 bases and J dropped 1; count of bases not matched to a gene: 7. This CDR3 is built from 14 residues. Looked up from germline, CDR1 is SGHRS and CDR2 is YFSETQ. CDR3 sequence reads: CASAIRDSQETQYF. CDR3 bases: TGCGCCAGCGCAATCCGGGACAGCCAAGAGACCCAGTACTTC.

V usage is TRBV19 and J usage is TRBJ2-2, with 9 nucleotides matching TRBD1. This CDR3 comprises 14 residues. V trimming: 10 bases; J trimming: 7 bases; junction bases outside the gene matches: 10. The V gene's germline CDR1 is LNHDA and CDR2 SQIVND (reference sequence). CDR3 amino acids: CAISETGGIGELFF. In DNA form, the CDR3 reads TGTGCCATTTCAGAAACAGGGGGCATCGGGGAGCTGTTTTTT.

CDR3 amino acids: CASSFGGRKGNEQFF. CDR3 nucleotide sequence: TGTGCCAGCAGCTTTGGCGGGAGGAAGGGCAATGAGCAGTTCTTC. V is TRBV11-3 and J is TRBJ2-1, with TRBD2 identical over 8 bases. The CDR3 runs to 15 residues. Germline V gene sequence: CDR1 SGHNT, CDR2 YENEEA. J was trimmed by 6 bases and V by 3 bases; bases with no gene match: 7.

The rearrangement joins TRBV5-6 to TRBJ1-6; 7 bases agree with TRBD1. In germline, CDR1 is SGHDT, CDR2 YYEEEE. CDR3 length: 14 amino acids. Trimming at V came to 2 bases and at J to 18 bases, leaving 14 bases not matched to a gene. The CDR3 nucleotides read TGTGCCAGCAGCTTAGGGACAGCCGTACTCTGGCCCCACTTT. Translation: CASSLGTAVLWPHF.

The J gene is TRBJ1-2, the V gene TRBV27; D may be TRBD1 (5 bases). The V end was cut by 4 bases, the J end by 4 bases, with 13 bases between. The CDR3 is made up of 14 amino acids. Germline assignment: CDR1 MNHEY and CDR2 SMNVEV (reference sequence). The CDR3 sequence is CASSSLGTFYGYTF. As DNA, the CDR3 is TGTGCCAGCAGTTCTCTGGGGACTTTCTATGGCTACACCTTC.

The CDR3 sequence is CASSLSIAGGPGTGELFF. CDR3 sequence (DNA): TGTGCCAGCAGTTTATCGATAGCGGGAGGGCCGGGAACCGGGGAGCTGTTTTTT. This chain uses TRBV27 with TRBJ2-2; TRBD2 matches 11 bases. This CDR3 contains 18 residues. The ends lost 0 bases at V and 5 bases at J; junction bases unmatched: 8. The germline V gene encodes CDR1 MNHEY and CDR2 SMNVEV (reference sequence).

The chain links TRBV21-1 to TRBJ2-7; the table gives TRBD1 as D, unverified against the DNA. TRBV21-1 is a listed pseudogene. The CDR3 is 12 residues long. In DNA, the CDR3 is TGTGCCAGCACCAGTCAGGGCTACGAGCAGTACTTC. Translation gives CASTSQGYEQYF.

Concerning this clone itself: Other nucleotide sequences from this sample produce the same CDR3. The chain joins TRBV7-8 to TRBJ2-3; 10 nucleotides agree with TRBD2. CDR3 size: 16 residues. V lost 0 bases and J lost 1; bases outside the gene matches: 1. Germline CDR1 and CDR2: SGHVS and FQNEAQ. CDR3 DNA sequence: TGTGCCAGCAGCTTAGCGGGGACTAGCGGCACAGATACGCAGTATTTT. Protein: CASSLAGTSGTDTQYF.